The 21 T cell receptor beta chains below were found in one sample sequenced in a study of early T cells in non-severe SARS-CoV-2 infection. Using its own MiXCR run on the 5' RACE reads, TCRdb lists one record per CDR3 protein. This sample yields some 82,000 distinct CDR3 sequences, of which approximately 12% are seen a single time; 3.5% to 5% belongs to the top ten. The specimen comprised whole blood, sampled at baseline. These receptors were taken from an adult who was a healthcare worker with PCR-confirmed SARS-CoV-2 infection or an uninfected control (not recorded which).

The CDR3: CASSQGLAGSSYEQYF. CDR3 nucleotides: TGTGCCAGCAGCCAGGGACTAGCGGGGAGCTCCTACGAGCAGTACTTC. V is TRBV3-1 and J is TRBJ2-7; 13 bases line up with TRBD2. The CDR3 contains 16 residues. CDR1 is LGHDT and CDR2 is YNNKEL in the germline V gene (reference sequence). V lost 3 bases to trimming and J lost 0 bases; unmatched junction nucleotides: 2.

V is TRBV19 and J is TRBJ2-1; D is uncertain. V gave up 4 bases and J gave up 4 bases, with 8 bases separating them. The CDR3 is 13 amino acids. The germline V gene encodes CDR1 LNHDA and CDR2 SQIVND (reference sequence). This chain's CDR3 is CASSSSRYNEQFF. The DNA for the CDR3 is TGTGCCAGTAGTAGTAGCCGATACAATGAGCAGTTCTTC.

This clonotype was counted a few times. The chain recombines TRBV12-3 or TRBV12-4 with TRBJ2-3, with D perhaps TRBD2 (6 bases). The length of the CDR3 is 12 residues. The V end lost 7 bases, the J end lost 5 bases, and 10 bases lay between the germline ends. CDR3: CASTLGGDTQYF. The CDR3 DNA sequence: TGTGCCAGCACCCTGGGGGGAGATACGCAGTATTTT.

There are many counts of this clonotype. The V and J genes are TRBV19 and TRBJ2-1; 9 nucleotides align to TRBD2. V lost 2 bases and J lost 5; bases outside the gene matches: 7. Germline assignment: CDR1 LNHDA and CDR2 SQIVND (reference sequence). CDR3 size: 16 residues. CDR3 in DNA: TGTGCCAGTAGTATAATGGGACTAGCCCGGGACAATGAGCAGTTCTTC. This translates into CASSIMGLARDNEQFF.

The V gene is TRBV27, the J gene TRBJ1-1, with 7 bases fitting TRBD1. The CDR3 has 14 amino acids. CDR1 and CDR2 from the germline V gene are MNHEY and SMNVEV (reference sequence). V shed 5 bases, J shed 5 bases, and the junction held 8 bases outside the gene matches. For the CDR3, the DNA is TGTGCCAGCAGTCCGAGGGGGCACGGGACTGAAGCTTTCTTT. This translates into CASSPRGHGTEAFF.

This clonotype was observed a few times. The chain couples TRBV4-1 to TRBJ2-4; D not certain. Between the trimmed V and J ends, which lost 0 bases and 4 bases, there was a span of 4 bases. The CDR3 spans 13 residues. The V gene's germline CDR1 is MGHRA and CDR2 YSYEKL. This chain's CDR3 is CASSQEGKNIQYF. The CDR3 coding sequence is TGCGCCAGCAGCCAAGAAGGAAAAAACATTCAGTACTTC.

This clonotype came up a few times. The chain couples TRBV9 to TRBJ2-2, with D uncertain. CDR3 size: 15 residues. Germline V gene data show CDR1 as SGDLS and CDR2 as YYNGEE. Deletions cut 4 bases from V and 6 bases from J, with 16 bases between. CDR3 loop: CASSSLTFSAGELFF. The CDR3, as DNA: TGTGCCAGCAGCTCCCTCACCTTCAGCGCCGGGGAGCTGTTTTTT.

This sequence joins TRBV2 and TRBJ2-7; D is uncertain. The CDR3 has 11 residues. Germline CDR1 and CDR2: SNHLY and FYNNEI. V was shortened by 6 bases and J by 3 bases, with 6 bases between the two germline ends. CDR3 bases: TGTGCCAGCAGGGCGGACTACGAGCAGTACTTC. Its translation is CASRADYEQYF.

The chain recombines TRBV6-5 with TRBJ1-3; tentative D call: TRBD1 (6 bases). Germline-derived CDR1 and CDR2 are MNHEY and SVGAGI. V was cut by 0 bases and J by 0 bases, with 12 bases left in between. CDR3 length: 17 residues. The chain's CDR3 is CASSYSNLGASGNTIYF. As DNA, the CDR3 is TGTGCCAGCAGTTACTCGAATCTGGGGGCCTCTGGAAACACCATATATTTT.

This clonotype has just a few counts. The rearrangement links TRBV12-3 or TRBV12-4 to TRBJ2-3; D remains unclear. CDR3 length: 13 amino acids. V was shortened by 5 bases and J by 3 bases, with 9 bases between the two germline ends. The CDR3 is CASSRHTTDTQYF. CDR3 nucleotides: TGTGCCAGCAGTCGTCACACGACAGATACGCAGTATTTT.

This clonotype was seen more than once but under ten times. The chain has TRBV12-3 or TRBV12-4 and TRBJ2-1; TRBD2 matches at 8 bases. There are 15 residues in the CDR3. Germline trimming cut 6 bases from V and 0 bases from J; bases unmatched to any gene: 4. CDR3 in amino acids: CASSFSGTSYNEQFF. The CDR3 DNA follows: TGTGCCAGCAGCTTTAGCGGGACCTCCTACAATGAGCAGTTCTTC.

This clonotype was found many times. The V and J genes are TRBV30 and TRBJ1-1, with D unresolved. The V gene lost 0 bases and the J gene lost 0 bases, with 8 bases spanning the gap. CDR1 and CDR2 (germline): GTSNPN, SVGIG (reference sequence). This CDR3 spans 14 amino acids. The CDR3 DNA reads TGTGCCTGGAGTGTATGGGGAATGAACACTGAAGCTTTCTTT. Translation gives CAWSVWGMNTEAFF.

The rearrangement links TRBV12-3 or TRBV12-4 to TRBJ2-7, with 8 bases that match TRBD2. The trim removed 4 bases at V and 2 bases at J, leaving 13 bases unmatched. The CDR3 has 17 amino acids. Here the CDR3 reads CASSWPSGFLHPYEQYF. In DNA form, the CDR3 reads TGTGCCAGCAGTTGGCCTAGCGGGTTTCTTCATCCCTACGAGCAGTACTTC.

This rearrangement joins TRBV19 to TRBJ2-1, with D perhaps TRBD2 (6 bases). This CDR3 is 15 amino acids long. Germline V gene lookup returns CDR1 LNHDA and CDR2 SQIVND (reference sequence). The ends were cut back, 3 bases at V and 10 bases at J, with 19 bases in the middle. CDR3 nucleotides: TGTGCCAGTAGTATGGCTAGCGTCGGGATGGGAGAGCAGTTCTTC. Translated, it gives CASSMASVGMGEQFF.

This clonotype was counted many times. This rearrangement joins TRBV3-1 to TRBJ2-7, with TRBD2 as a possible D gene (5 bases). The length of the CDR3 is 13 residues. Germline CDR1 LGHDT, CDR2 YNNKEL (reference sequence). The V gene lost 4 bases and the J gene lost 1 base, with 8 bases spanning the gap. CDR3 coding DNA: TGTGCCAGCAGCCCGCGGGCGTCCTACGAGCAGTACTTC. This sequence encodes CASSPRASYEQYF.

This clonotype was found a few times. The gene calls are TRBV29-1 and TRBJ2-5; D possibly matches TRBD1 or TRBD2 (5 bases each). The ends were cut back, 5 bases at V and 1 base at J, with 14 bases in the middle. The CDR3 contains 14 residues. CDR1 and CDR2 from the germline V gene are SQVTM and ANQGSEA. CDR3 sequence: CSVCPGALQETQYF. For the CDR3, the DNA is TGCAGCGTTTGTCCCGGGGCCCTCCAAGAGACCCAGTACTTC. The entire variable domain, with the rest obtained from reference TRBV29-1 and TRBJ2-5, is as follows: SAVISQKPSRDICQRGTSLTIQCQVDSQVTMMFWYRQQPGQSLTLIATANQGSEATYESGFVIDKFPISRPNLTFSTLTVSNMSPEDSSIYLCSVCPGALQETQYFGPGTRLLVL.

This clonotype was recorded a few times. V and J are TRBV27 and TRBJ2-1; D remains unclear. Germline CDR1 is MNHEY and CDR2 is SMNVEV (reference sequence). Trimming shortened V by 5 bases and J by 4 bases, and 12 bases separated the two germline ends. The CDR3 loop spans 14 amino acids. The CDR3 sequence is CASSPTELYNEQFF. The CDR3 DNA sequence: TGTGCCAGCAGTCCTACGGAGCTTTACAATGAGCAGTTCTTC.

This clonotype was counted between two and nine times. The chain joins TRBV19 to TRBJ2-3; the match to TRBD2 covers 13 bases. The CDR3 extends over 18 amino acids. The germline CDR1 and CDR2 sequences are LNHDA and SQIVND (reference sequence). Trimming took 3 bases from V and 0 from J; bases not matched to a gene: 6. The CDR3 reads CASSMRPGLAGSTDTQYF. CDR3 nucleotides: TGTGCCAGTAGTATGAGGCCGGGACTAGCGGGGAGCACAGATACGCAGTATTTT.

This clonotype turned up a few times. This chain joins TRBV11-3 and TRBJ2-3, with 10 bases lining up with TRBD2. The junction had 3 bases not matched to a gene; V was cut back by 5 bases and J by 1 base. CDR1 and CDR2 from the germline V gene are SGHNT and YENEEA. The CDR3 has 15 amino acids. The CDR3 region is CASSIGTSGTDTQYF. CDR3 DNA: TGTGCCAGCAGCATCGGGACTAGCGGCACAGATACGCAGTATTTT.

This clonotype was recorded many times. This chain connects TRBV20-1 to TRBJ1-1, with 8 bases that match TRBD1. The CDR3 extends over 16 amino acids. Germline assignment: CDR1 DFQATT and CDR2 SNEGSKA (reference sequence). J lost 11 bases, V lost 5 bases, and 22 bases had no gene match. The CDR3 here is CSASARGRSGIWGAFF. CDR3 bases: TGCAGTGCTTCAGCCAGGGGGCGCTCGGGGATTTGGGGCGCTTTCTTT.

This clonotype was detected a few times. The genes are TRBV19 and TRBJ2-3; the D gene is possibly TRBD2 (5 bases). Looked up from germline, CDR1 is LNHDA and CDR2 is SQIVND (reference sequence). The CDR3 spans 16 residues. Trimming left V 2 bases short and J 7 bases short, with 19 bases between. The CDR3 loop is CASSILPSDRRNTQYF. Written as DNA, the CDR3 is TGTGCCAGTAGTATACTCCCTTCGGACCGGAGGAATACGCAGTATTTT. The variable domain in full, completed from reference TRBV19 and TRBJ2-3, reads DGGITQSPKYLFRKEGQNVTLSCEQNLNHDAMYWYRQDPGQGLRLIYYSQIVNDFQKGDIAEGYSVSREKKESFPLTVTSAQKNPTAFYLCASSILPSDRRNTQYFGPGTRLTVL.